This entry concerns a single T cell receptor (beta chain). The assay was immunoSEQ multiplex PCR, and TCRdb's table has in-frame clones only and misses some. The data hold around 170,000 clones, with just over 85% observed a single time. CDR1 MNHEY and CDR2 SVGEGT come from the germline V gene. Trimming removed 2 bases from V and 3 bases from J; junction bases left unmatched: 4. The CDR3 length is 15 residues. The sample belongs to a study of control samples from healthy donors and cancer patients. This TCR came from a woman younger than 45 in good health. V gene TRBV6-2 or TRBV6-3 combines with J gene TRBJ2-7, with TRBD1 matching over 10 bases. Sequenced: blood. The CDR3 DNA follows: TGTGCCAGCAGTTACGATGGACAGGGGGGCTACGAGCAGTACTTC. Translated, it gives CASSYDGQGGYEQYF.